This entry features one T cell receptor beta chain sequence. There are many counts of this clonotype. The specificity of this receptor is unknown. Base qualities are not recorded, but no much larger clone differs from it by a single base. The source of the sample is a study of CD8 T cells in ankylosing spondylitis (dated by TCRdb to the late 2010s). Concerning the study at large: The study profiled T cell receptor beta repertoires in healthy donors and ankylosing spondylitis patients to find disease-linked TCR variants. The full study cohort comprised 20 to 30 ankylosing spondylitis patients and over 95 healthy donors. Peripheral blood was sampled, and synovial fluid was additionally collected from ankylosing spondylitis patients. General conclusions and limits of the study: Some of the motif variants had been reported before in the synovial fluid and blood of reactive arthritis patients, a finding that suggests common disease-initiation mechanisms. The disease-linked clones were reported to be significantly enriched in matched synovial fluid samples from ankylosing spondylitis patients. Blood from ankylosing spondylitis patients appeared to be characterized by a TCR beta motif composed of roughly 8 highly homologous amino acid variants. The disease-linked clones had a CD8+ phenotype and were found at relatively low frequencies in peripheral blood.

The run used an Illumina HiSeq 2500. Quantitative 5'-RACE with molecular barcodes was used to prepare TCR beta libraries. In the authors' own workflow: Disease-linked TCR variants were identified with a new computational method built on a probabilistic model of VDJ rearrangement. TCRdb reprocessed the public reads (quality trimming at Q25 with fastp, clone calling with MiXCR) and kept in-frame beta chains. Every distinct CDR3 protein forms one entry, paired with its most common genes and DNA. Here the V and J calls rest on TCRdb's processing, not on the authors' analysis. The sample table holds 250,000 to 400,000 distinct CDR3 sequences, of which approximately 10% were seen once. About 10% of the sample goes to the ten largest clones. The CDR3 goes from the cysteine to the phenylalanine over 15 residues. Just the 45-base CDR3 DNA is kept, in frame starting at base 1. Trimming costs V 4 bases and J 0 bases, and their ends lie 10 bases apart. CDR1 and CDR2 are drawn from the germline V gene: SQVTM, ANQGSEA.

Sequenced material: blood, either unsorted or a sorted T cell fraction (not recorded which). The clonotype was recovered from a female donor with ankylosing spondylitis or in good health (not recorded which). Recombination linked TRBV29-1 to TRBJ2-6; perhaps TRBD2 is the D gene, with 6 bases matching. For the CDR3, the sequence is CSVGGTLSGANVLTF. The nucleotides are TGCAGCGTTGGTGGGACTCTCTCTGGGGCCAACGTCCTGACTTTC.